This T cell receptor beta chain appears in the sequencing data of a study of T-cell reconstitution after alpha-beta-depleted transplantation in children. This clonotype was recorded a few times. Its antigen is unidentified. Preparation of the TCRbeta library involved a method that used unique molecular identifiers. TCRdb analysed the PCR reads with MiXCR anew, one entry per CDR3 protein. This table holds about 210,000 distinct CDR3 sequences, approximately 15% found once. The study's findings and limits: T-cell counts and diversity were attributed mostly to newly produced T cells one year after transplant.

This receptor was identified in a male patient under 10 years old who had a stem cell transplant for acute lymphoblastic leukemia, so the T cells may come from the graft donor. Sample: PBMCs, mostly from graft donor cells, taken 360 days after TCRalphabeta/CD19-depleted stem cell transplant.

CDR3 bases: TGTGCCAGCACCGAATCTGGGAGCTCCTACGAGCAGTACTTC. It translates to CASTESGSSYEQYF. The chain employs TRBV7-9 and TRBJ2-7; TRBD2 might be the D (5 bases). The ends were cut back, 7 bases at V and 0 bases at J, with 13 bases in the middle. There are 14 residues in the CDR3. The germline V gene encodes CDR1 SEHNR and CDR2 FQNEAQ (reference sequence).